This T cell receptor beta chain was identified during a study of T cell changes during pregnancy in multiple sclerosis. This table comes from immunoSEQ multiplex PCR, and its TCRdb copy is limited to in-frame clones, with some not included. The repertoire holds 95,000 to 100,000 clones, with approximately 92% as singletons. In germline, CDR1 is MGHRA, CDR2 YSYEKL. This CDR3 has 19 amino acids. V lost 0 bases, J lost 2 bases, and 23 bases lay in between. This chain connects TRBV4-1 to TRBJ2-7, with D perhaps TRBD2 (6 bases). This receptor was obtained from a female donor with multiple sclerosis, enrolled in a pregnancy study. This sample comprised peripheral blood, obtained in the second trimester of pregnancy. CDR3 DNA sequence: TGCGCCAGCAGCCAAGAAAGGTATCGAGGCGGGAACAACCCCTACGAGCAGTACTTC. Translation gives CASSQERYRGGNNPYEQYF.